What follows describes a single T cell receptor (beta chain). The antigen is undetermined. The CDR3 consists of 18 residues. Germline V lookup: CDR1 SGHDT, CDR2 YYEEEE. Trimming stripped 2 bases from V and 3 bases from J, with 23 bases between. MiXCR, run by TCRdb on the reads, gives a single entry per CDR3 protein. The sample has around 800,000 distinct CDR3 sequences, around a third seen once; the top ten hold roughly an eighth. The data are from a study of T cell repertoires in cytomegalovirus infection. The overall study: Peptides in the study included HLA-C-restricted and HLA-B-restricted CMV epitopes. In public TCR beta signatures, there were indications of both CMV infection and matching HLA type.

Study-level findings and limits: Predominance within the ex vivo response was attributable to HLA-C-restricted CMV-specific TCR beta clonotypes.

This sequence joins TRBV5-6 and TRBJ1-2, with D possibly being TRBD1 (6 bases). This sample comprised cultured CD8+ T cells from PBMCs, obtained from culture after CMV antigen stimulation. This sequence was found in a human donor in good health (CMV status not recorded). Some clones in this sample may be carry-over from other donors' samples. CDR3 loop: CASSFGGLDSAAYYGYTF. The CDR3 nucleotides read TGTGCCAGCAGCTTCGGGGGCCTTGATAGCGCAGCTTACTATGGCTACACCTTC. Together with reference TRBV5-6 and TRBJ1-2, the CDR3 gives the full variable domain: DAGVTQSPTHLIKTRGQQVTLRCSPKSGHDTVSWYQQALGQGPQFIFQYYEEEERQRGNFPDRFSGHQFPNYSSELNVNALLLGDSALYLCASSFGGLDSAAYYGYTFGSGTRLTVV.